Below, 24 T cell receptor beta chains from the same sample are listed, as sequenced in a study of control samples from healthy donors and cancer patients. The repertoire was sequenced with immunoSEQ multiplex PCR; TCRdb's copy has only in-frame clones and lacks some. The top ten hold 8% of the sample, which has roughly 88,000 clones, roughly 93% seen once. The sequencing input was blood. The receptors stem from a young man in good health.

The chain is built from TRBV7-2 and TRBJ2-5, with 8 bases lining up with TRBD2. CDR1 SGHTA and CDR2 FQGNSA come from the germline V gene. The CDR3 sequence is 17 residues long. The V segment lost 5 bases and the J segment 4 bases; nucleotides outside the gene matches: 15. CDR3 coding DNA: TGTGCCAGCAGCCCCCGAGGAGCGGGAGTGTTGGGAGAGACCCAGTACTTC. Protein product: CASSPRGAGVLGETQYF.

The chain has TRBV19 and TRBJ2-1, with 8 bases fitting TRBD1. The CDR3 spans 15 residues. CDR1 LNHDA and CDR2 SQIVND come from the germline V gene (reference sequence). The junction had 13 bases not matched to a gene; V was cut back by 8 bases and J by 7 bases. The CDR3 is CASGQGTGTRNEQFF. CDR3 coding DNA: TGTGCCAGTGGACAGGGTACCGGGACTCGGAATGAGCAGTTCTTC.

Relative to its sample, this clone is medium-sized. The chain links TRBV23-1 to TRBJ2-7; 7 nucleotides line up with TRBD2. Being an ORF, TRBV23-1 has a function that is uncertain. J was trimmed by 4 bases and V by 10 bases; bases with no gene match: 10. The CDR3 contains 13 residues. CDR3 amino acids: CATPGGGMYEQYF. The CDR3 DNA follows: TGCGCCACCCCGGGCGGGGGAATGTACGAGCAGTACTTC.

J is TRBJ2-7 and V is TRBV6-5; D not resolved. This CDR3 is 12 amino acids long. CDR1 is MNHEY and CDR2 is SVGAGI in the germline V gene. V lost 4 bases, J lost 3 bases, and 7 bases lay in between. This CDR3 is CASSSSGYEQYF. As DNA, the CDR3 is TGTGCCAGCAGTTCCTCAGGCTACGAGCAGTACTTC.

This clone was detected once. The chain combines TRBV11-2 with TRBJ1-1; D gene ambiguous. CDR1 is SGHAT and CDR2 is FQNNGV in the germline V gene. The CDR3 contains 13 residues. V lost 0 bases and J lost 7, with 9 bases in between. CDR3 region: CASSLDSSGEAFF. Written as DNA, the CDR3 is TGTGCCAGCAGCTTAGATTCTTCAGGTGAAGCTTTCTTT. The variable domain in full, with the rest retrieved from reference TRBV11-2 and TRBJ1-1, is EAGVAQSPRYKIIEKRQSVAFWCNPISGHATLYWYQQILGQGPKLLIQFQNNGVVDDSQLPKDRFSAERLKGVDSTLKIQPAKLEDSAVYLCASSLDSSGEAFFGQGTRLTVV.

The chain's CDR3 is CASSQPQGVDEKLFF. CDR3 DNA: TGTGCCAGCAGCCAACCACAGGGTGTAGATGAAAAACTGTTTTTT. The chain employs TRBV7-9 and TRBJ1-4; D is perhaps TRBD1 (6 bases). Germline V gene sequence: CDR1 SEHNR, CDR2 FQNEAQ (reference sequence). There are 15 residues in the CDR3. The ends were cut back, 5 bases at V and 6 bases at J, with 16 bases in the middle.

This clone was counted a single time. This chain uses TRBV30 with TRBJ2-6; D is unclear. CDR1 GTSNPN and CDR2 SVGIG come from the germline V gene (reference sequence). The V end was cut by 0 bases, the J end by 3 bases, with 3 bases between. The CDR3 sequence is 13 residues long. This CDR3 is CAWSVSGANVLTF. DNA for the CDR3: TGTGCCTGGAGTGTGAGTGGGGCCAACGTCCTGACTTTC.

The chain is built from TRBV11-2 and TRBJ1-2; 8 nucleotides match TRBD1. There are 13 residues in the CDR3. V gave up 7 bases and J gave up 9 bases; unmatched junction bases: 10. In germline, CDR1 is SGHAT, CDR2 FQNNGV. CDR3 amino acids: CASKGRTGTSYTF. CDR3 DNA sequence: TGTGCCAGCAAGGGGAGGACAGGGACCAGCTACACCTTC.

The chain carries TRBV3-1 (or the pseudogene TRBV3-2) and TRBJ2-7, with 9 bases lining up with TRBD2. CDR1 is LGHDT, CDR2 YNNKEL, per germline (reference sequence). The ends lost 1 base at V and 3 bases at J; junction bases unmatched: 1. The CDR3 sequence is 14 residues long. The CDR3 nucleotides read TGTGCCAGCAGCCAAGGCGGGGGGGGCTACGAGCAGTACTTC. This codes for CASSQGGGGYEQYF.

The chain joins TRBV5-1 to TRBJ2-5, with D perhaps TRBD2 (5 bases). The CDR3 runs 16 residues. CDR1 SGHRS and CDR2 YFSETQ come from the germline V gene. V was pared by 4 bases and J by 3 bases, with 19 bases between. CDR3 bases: TGCGCCAGCAGCCCACGGGCAGGACTCGGCGAAGAGACCCAGTACTTC. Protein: CASSPRAGLGEETQYF.

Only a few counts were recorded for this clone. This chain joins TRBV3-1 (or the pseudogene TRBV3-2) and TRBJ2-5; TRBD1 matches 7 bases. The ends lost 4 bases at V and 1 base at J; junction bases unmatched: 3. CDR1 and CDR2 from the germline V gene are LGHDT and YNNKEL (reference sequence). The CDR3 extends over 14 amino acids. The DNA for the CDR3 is TGTGCCAGCAGCCCTCGGGACAGCCAAGAGACCCAGTACTTC. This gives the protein CASSPRDSQETQYF.

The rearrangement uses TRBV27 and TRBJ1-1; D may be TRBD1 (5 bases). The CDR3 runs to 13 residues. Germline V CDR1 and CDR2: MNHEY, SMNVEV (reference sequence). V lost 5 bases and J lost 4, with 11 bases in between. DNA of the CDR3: TGTGCCAGCAGTCCTGCGGGGGGCACTGAAGCTTTCTTT. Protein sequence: CASSPAGGTEAFF.

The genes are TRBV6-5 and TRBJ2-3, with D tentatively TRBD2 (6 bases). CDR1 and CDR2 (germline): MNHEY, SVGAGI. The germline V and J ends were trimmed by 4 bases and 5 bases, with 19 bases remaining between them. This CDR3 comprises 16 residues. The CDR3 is CASSSPGGYSQDTQYF. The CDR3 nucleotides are TGTGCCAGCAGTTCACCCGGGGGATACAGTCAAGATACGCAGTATTTT.

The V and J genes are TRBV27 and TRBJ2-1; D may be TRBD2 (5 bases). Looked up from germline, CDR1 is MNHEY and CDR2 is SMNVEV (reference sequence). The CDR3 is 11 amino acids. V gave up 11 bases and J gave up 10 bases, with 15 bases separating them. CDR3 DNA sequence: TGTGCCTCAGCAGAGGGTGGGGAGCAGTTCTTC. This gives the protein CASAEGGEQFF.

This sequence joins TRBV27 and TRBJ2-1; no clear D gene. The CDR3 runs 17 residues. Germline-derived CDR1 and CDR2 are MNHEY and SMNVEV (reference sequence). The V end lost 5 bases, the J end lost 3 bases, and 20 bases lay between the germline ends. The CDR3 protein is CASSPGTGSVGYNEQFF. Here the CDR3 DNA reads TGTGCCAGCAGTCCAGGAACGGGTTCGGTGGGCTACAATGAGCAGTTCTTC.

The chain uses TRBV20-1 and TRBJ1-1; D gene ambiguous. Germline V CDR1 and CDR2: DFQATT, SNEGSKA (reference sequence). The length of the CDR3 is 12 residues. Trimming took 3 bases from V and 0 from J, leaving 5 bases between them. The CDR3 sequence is CSASTMNTEAFF. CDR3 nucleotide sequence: TGCAGTGCTAGTACTATGAACACTGAAGCTTTCTTT.

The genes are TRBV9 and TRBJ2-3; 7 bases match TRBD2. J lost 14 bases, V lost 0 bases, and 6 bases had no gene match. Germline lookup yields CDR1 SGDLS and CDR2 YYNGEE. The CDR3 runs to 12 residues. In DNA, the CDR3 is TGTGCCAGCAGCGTAGAGACGGGAGGTCTGTATTTT. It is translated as CASSVETGGLYF.

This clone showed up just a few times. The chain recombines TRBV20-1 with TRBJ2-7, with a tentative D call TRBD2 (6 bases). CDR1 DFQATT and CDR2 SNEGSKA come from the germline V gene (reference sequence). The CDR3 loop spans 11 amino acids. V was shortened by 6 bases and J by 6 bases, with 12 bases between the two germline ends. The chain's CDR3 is CSAGGDVEQYF. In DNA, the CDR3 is TGCAGTGCGGGGGGTGATGTCGAGCAGTACTTC.

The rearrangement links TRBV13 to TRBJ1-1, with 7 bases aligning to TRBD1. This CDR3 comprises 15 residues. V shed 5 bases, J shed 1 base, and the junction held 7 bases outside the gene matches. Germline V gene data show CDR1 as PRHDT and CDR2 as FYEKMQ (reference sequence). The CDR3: CASSKRPGGNTEAFF. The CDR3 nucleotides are TGTGCCAGCAGCAAAAGGCCAGGGGGGAACACTGAAGCTTTCTTT.

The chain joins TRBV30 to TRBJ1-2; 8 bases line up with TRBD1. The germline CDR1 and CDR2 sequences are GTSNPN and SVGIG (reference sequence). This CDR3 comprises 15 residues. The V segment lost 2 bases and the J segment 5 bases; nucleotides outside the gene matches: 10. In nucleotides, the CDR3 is TGTGCCTGGAGTACCGGGACAGGTTCCCCATATGGCTACACCTTC. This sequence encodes CAWSTGTGSPYGYTF.

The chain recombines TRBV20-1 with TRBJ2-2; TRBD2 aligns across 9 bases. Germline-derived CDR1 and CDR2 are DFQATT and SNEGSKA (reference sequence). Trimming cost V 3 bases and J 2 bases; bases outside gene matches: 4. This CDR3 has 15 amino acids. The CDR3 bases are TGCAGTGCTAGTCCTAGCGGGGTAAACACCGGGGAGCTGTTTTTT. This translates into CSASPSGVNTGELFF.

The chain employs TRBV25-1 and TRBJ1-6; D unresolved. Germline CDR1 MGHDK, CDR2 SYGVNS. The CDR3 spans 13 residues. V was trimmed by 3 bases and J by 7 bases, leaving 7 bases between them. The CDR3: CASSDRRNSPLHF. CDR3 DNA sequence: TGTGCCAGCAGTGACCGCCGAAATTCACCCCTCCACTTT.

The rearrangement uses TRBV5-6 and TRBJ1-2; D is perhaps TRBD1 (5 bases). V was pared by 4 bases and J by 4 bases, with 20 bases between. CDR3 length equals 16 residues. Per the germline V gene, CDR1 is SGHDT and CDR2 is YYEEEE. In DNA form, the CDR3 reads TGTGCCAGCAGCAATATCCTGGCCAGGGCCCGCTATGGCTACACCTTC. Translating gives CASSNILARARYGYTF.

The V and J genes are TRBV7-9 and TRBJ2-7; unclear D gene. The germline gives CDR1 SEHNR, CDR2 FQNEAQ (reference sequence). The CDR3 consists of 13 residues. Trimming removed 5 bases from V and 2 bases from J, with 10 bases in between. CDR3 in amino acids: CASSHSMAYEQYF. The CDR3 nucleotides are TGTGCCAGCAGCCACTCGATGGCCTACGAGCAGTACTTC.